The following is a T cell receptor (beta chain) sequence with its context. Its cognate antigen has yet to be identified. No per-base quality is available; no much larger clone lies one base away. Based on the germline V gene, the CDR1 and CDR2 sequences are SGHRS and YFSETQ. At the junction V is shortened by 5 bases and J by 6 bases, with 17 bases in between. Its CDR3 holds 14 amino acids, cysteine through phenylalanine. Only CDR3 DNA is held: 42 bases, read in frame from base 1. Using the immunoSEQ hsTCRbeta Kit, TCR beta CDR3 regions were sequenced from DNA. Turning to the authors' computational methods: The ImmunoSEQ Analyzer was used to analyse the TCR sequencing data. T cell clonality was defined as 1 minus Pielou's evenness, calculated on productive rearrangements. T cell diversity was measured with the inverse Simpson index on productive templates. T cell density was defined as TCR beta template counts normalized to usable DNA, with usable DNA estimated by amplification and sequencing of housekeeping genes. Two-sided Kruskal-Wallis tests were used to compare TCR metrics between histologic stages. Held by TCRdb, this immuneACCESS table contains in-frame sequences only and omits some clones. Under half of the omission traces to an unresolved V gene where checked; the cause of the rest is unknown. D and trimming were read from the DNA, whereas the V and J calls and clone size are those reported in that table. The sample table shows tens of thousands of clones, and under 80% are seen once. The ten largest clones take up approximately 4.6% of the sample.

Between 2014 and 2017, the patients underwent resection in either Japan or China. The histologic diagnosis of each case was independently confirmed on H&E slides by two lung cancer pathologists. For nucleic acid extraction, premalignant or tumor cells were enriched by macro-dissection following pathologic assessment. FFPE tissue was used for DNA isolation with the AllPrep DNA/RNA FFPE Kit. This record comes from a study of immune evolution from preneoplasia to lung adenocarcinoma (dated by TCRdb to the early 2020s). Background on the whole study: HLA loss of heterozygosity was seen in about 7%, 15% and 30% of AIS, MIA and ADC lesions, and in no AAH lesions. The study profiled immune contexture across lung adenocarcinoma precursors and invasive adenocarcinoma using immune gene expression, TCR sequencing and multiplex immunofluorescence. Resected precursor lesions (AAH, AIS, MIA) and invasive adenocarcinomas were each compared against paired morphologically normal lung tissue. Sample size was determined by specimen availability and not by a prior power calculation. The immune data were integrated with whole exome sequencing and methylation data from the same cohort of nodules. In total, the cohort included some 55 patients with pulmonary nodules, all of whom underwent surgical resection. The TCR sequencing data were obtained from 51 patients. According to the study, 80 to 130 samples were used for TCR sequencing. POLYSOLVER was used to infer Class I HLA alleles from exome data, while LOHHLA was used to detect allele-specific HLA loss.

On the study overall, not on this receptor specifically: The highest T cell clonality was observed in KRAS-mutant nodules compared with EGFR-mutant or double wild-type lesions. The highest clonality was observed in normal lung, whereas higher T cell density and diversity but lower clonality appeared to be present in later-stage lesions. Normal lung had the highest top T cell clone frequencies, which appeared to decline progressively from AAH through AIS, MIA and invasive adenocarcinoma. The findings were based on association rather than direct causation, and larger cohorts with long-term follow-up and longitudinal biopsies were deemed needed. Because all patients came from Japan and China, whether the findings apply to Western populations was uncertain.

Rearrangement joined TRBV5-1 to TRBJ1-2; TRBD1 is a possible D gene, resting on 5 matching bases. Sequenced material: FFPE invasive lung adenocarcinoma tissue. Reading the label with the study, this specimen's cell subset or site is: frankly invasive lung adenocarcinoma (ADC). The TCR comes from a person aged 55 to 75 with lung adenocarcinoma. DNA sequence: TGCGCCAGCAGACTTCGAATGGGGGAGGATGGCTACACCTTC. It translates as CASRLRMGEDGYTF.